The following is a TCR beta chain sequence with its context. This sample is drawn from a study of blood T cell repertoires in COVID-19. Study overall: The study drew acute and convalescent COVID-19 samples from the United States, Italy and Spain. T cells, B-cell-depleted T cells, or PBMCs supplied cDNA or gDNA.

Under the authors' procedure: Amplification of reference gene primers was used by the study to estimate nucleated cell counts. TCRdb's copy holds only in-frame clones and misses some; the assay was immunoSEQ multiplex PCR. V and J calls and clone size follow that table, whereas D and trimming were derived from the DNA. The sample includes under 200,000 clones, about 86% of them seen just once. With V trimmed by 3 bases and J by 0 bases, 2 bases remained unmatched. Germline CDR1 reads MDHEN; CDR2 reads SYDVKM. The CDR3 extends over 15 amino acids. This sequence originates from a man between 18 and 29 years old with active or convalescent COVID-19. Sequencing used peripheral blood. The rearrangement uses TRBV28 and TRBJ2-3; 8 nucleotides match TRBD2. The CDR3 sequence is CASSFTSGSTDTQYF. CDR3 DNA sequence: TGTGCCAGCAGTTTCACTAGCGGAAGCACAGATACGCAGTATTTT. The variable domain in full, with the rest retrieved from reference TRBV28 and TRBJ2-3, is DVKVTQSSRYLVKRTGEKVFLECVQDMDHENMFWYRQDPGLGLRLIYFSYDVKMKEKGDIPEGYSVSREKKERFSLILESASTNQTSMYLCASSFTSGSTDTQYFGPGTRLTVL.